The present entry profiles one TCR beta chain with its context. What it recognizes is unknown. Trimming cost V 10 bases and J 8 bases; bases outside gene matches: 10. The CDR3 extends over 12 amino acids. CDR1 and CDR2 from the germline V gene are MDHEN and SYDVKM. Researchers tagged individual cDNA molecules with unique molecular identifiers. TCRdb re-analysed the 5' RACE reads in MiXCR, keeping a single row per CDR3 protein. The sample records approximately 47,000 distinct CDR3 sequences, 6.2% being singletons. This specimen belongs to a study of early T cells in non-severe SARS-CoV-2 infection. Overall study findings and caveats: A preference for anti-spike CD8 responses marked VDJdb matching, which missed private and CD4 specificities.

The sequence was collected from an adult who was a healthcare worker with PCR-confirmed SARS-CoV-2 infection or an uninfected control (not recorded which). The sequences come from whole blood, collected at baseline. The chain couples TRBV28 to TRBJ1-2; 7 bases map to TRBD1. The CDR3 region is CATLPGQRGYTF. The CDR3 nucleotides are TGTGCCACCCTACCGGGACAGCGAGGCTACACCTTC.